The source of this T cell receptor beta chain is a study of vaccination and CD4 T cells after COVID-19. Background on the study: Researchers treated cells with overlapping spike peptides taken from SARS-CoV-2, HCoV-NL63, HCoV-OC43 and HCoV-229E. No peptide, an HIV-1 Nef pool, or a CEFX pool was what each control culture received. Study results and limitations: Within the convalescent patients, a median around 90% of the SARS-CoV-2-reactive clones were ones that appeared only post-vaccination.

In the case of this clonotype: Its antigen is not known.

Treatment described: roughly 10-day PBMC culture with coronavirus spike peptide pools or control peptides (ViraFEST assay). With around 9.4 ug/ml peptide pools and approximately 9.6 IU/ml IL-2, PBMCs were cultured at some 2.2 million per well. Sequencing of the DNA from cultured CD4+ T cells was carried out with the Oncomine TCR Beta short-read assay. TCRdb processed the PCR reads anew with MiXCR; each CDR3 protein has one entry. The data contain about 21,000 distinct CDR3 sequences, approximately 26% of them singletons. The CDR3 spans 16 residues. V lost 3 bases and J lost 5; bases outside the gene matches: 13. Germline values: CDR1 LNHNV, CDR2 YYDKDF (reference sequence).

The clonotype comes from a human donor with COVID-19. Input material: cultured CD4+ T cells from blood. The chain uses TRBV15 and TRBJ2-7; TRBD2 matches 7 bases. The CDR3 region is CATSRDLGLVADEQYF. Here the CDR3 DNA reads TGTGCCACCAGCAGGGACTTAGGACTAGTTGCGGACGAGCAGTACTTC.